This TCR beta chain was profiled in a study of naive CD8 T cells in extremely preterm neonates. Regarding the study as a whole: Preterm neonates had significantly lower iChao1 richness than other age groups.

Clones were sequenced by immunoSEQ multiplex PCR, and TCRdb holds only the in-frame ones, with some missing. The repertoire holds about 4,900 clones, with roughly 97% as singletons. Germline CDR1 and CDR2: SGHNT and YENEEA. Between the trimmed V and J ends, which lost 1 base and 7 bases, there was a span of 13 bases. The CDR3 has 15 amino acids. As for this clone: Its antigen is unidentified.

Deliveries were elective term cesareans at about 37-42 weeks, with no labor or membrane rupture. Per sample, roughly 17,000 to 110,000 naive CD8+ cells were sorted. The TCR comes from a newborn in good health. The V gene is TRBV11-3, the J gene TRBJ1-4; D not certain. Material: naive CD8+ T cells from cord blood. The CDR3 spells CASSLVPGGIEKLFF. The CDR3 region has the DNA TGTGCCAGCAGCTTAGTCCCAGGAGGGATTGAAAAACTGTTTTTT.